This T cell receptor beta chain appears in the sequencing data of a study of beta chain features in type 1 diabetes. On the study more broadly: When patients were set against healthy donors, age, gender and cell yields were similar. General study points: All four CD4+ subsets of Type 1 diabetes patients contained TCRB CDR3s that were moderately but significantly shorter.

Expressed TCRB transcripts got sequenced, as all isolated RNA was reverse transcribed. Sequenced by immunoSEQ multiplex PCR; TCRdb stores in-frame clones only, minus some. The sample shows 300,000 to 350,000 clones, roughly 9% of them seen only once. Germline V gene sequence: CDR1 LNHDA, CDR2 SQIVND (reference sequence). The V gene lost 5 bases and the J gene lost 0 bases, with 10 bases spanning the gap. The CDR3 length is 14 residues. In the case of this clone: What it binds is unknown.

Sequencing input: central memory CD4+ T cells from blood. The chain joins TRBV19 to TRBJ1-1, with D perhaps TRBD1 (5 bases). The receptor's source is a man under 40 with type 1 diabetes. CDR3 residues: CASSFTGMNTEAFF. The CDR3 nucleotides read TGTGCCAGTAGTTTTACAGGAATGAACACTGAAGCTTTCTTT.